Sequencing of this T cell receptor beta chain was carried out in a study of cytomegalovirus exposure and HLA in healthy donors. The study, taken as a whole, reports: With high specificity and sensitivity, the classifier reportedly diagnosed cytomegalovirus status. In a later analysis, TCR beta V- and J-gene trimming was associated with a missense DCLRE1C variant.

The V gene's germline CDR1 is LGHNA and CDR2 YSLEER. This CDR3 comprises 18 residues. Trimming removed 0 bases at V and 0 bases at J, with 18 bases between. As concerns this clone: Its antigen remains unidentified.

The PCR was carried out with 60 Vbeta primers and 13 Jbeta primers. The protocol was immunoSEQ multiplex PCR, while the TCRdb copy is restricted to in-frame clones and leaves out a portion. This sample has approximately 74,000 clones, with roughly 76% found just once. The chain combines TRBV4-3 with TRBJ2-7; tentatively, D is TRBD2 (6 bases). Sequencing was performed on PBMCs. The source is a woman in her 40s in good health and CMV-seronegative. CDR3 DNA: TGCGCCAGCAGCCAAGATCTACAAGGCGGGGTTAGCTCCTACGAGCAGTACTTC. This translates into CASSQDLQGGVSSYEQYF.